Given below is one T cell receptor (beta chain) in context. The germline V gene has CDR1 MGHRA and CDR2 YSYEKL. The CDR3 contains 17 residues. The V gene lost 5 bases and the J gene lost 0 bases, with 17 bases spanning the gap. These data originate in a study of PD-1 blockade in mismatch repair-deficient tumors. Study context: Patients had 12 mismatch repair-deficient cancer types, all previously treated and progressing.

A few pembrolizumab responders had their TCRs sequenced. The method was immunoSEQ multiplex PCR; TCRdb's version includes in-frame clones alone and lacks a portion of them. The sample holds approximately 120,000 clones, 70% to 90% seen once. The TCR sequence derives from an adult with mismatch repair-deficient cancer. Sequences were derived from peripheral blood, sampled 44 weeks after starting pembrolizumab. This sequence joins TRBV4-1 and TRBJ2-1; no reliable D call. The CDR3 loop reads CASSSLVGGSSYNEQFF. The CDR3 DNA is TGCGCCAGCAGCTCGTTAGTAGGCGGCAGCTCCTACAATGAGCAGTTCTTC.